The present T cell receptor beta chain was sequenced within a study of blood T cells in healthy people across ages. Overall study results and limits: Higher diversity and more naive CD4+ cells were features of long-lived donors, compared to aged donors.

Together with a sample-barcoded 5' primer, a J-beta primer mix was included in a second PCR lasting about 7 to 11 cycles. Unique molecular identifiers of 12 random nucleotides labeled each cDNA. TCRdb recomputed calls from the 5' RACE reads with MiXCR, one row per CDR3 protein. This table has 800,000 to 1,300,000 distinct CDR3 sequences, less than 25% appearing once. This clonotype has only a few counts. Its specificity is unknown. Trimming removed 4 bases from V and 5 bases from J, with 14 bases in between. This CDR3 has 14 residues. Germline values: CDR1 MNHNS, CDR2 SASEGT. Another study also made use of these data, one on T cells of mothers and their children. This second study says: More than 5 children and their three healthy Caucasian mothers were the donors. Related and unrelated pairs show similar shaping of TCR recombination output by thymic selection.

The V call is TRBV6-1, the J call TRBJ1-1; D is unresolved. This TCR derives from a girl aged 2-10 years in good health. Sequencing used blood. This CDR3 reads CASSGVIRETEAFF. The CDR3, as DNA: TGTGCCAGCAGTGGGGTAATCCGGGAGACTGAAGCTTTCTTT.